These 28 T cell receptor beta chains came from one sample sequenced in a study of T-cell memory formation after mild COVID-19. One entry per CDR3 protein results from TCRdb running MiXCR on the 5' RACE reads. Of some 200,000 distinct CDR3 sequences listed, over 20% are singletons. Sequenced sample: PBMCs or a T cell subset sorted from them (not recorded which). The source is an adult woman who had mild COVID-19 (a few samples of this study predate the infection). Cell type and time point are not known.

The V and J genes are TRBV24-1 and TRBJ1-1, with D possibly matching TRBD1 (6 bases). Between the trimmed V and J ends, which lost 7 bases and 2 bases, there was a span of 7 bases. This CDR3 comprises 12 residues. CDR1 and CDR2 from the germline V gene are KGHDR and SFDVKD. The CDR3 reads CATRDSNTEAFF. In nucleotides, the CDR3 is TGTGCCACCAGGGACAGCAACACTGAAGCTTTCTTT.

The chain joins TRBV5-1 to TRBJ2-1, with TRBD1 matching over 10 bases. The germline gives CDR1 SGHRS, CDR2 YFSETQ. The CDR3 contains 17 residues. After removal of 2 bases from V and 2 bases from J, the junction contained 7 bases not matched to a gene. The DNA of the CDR3 is TGCGCCAGCAGCTTACTACCGGGACAGGGGCCCTACAATGAGCAGTTCTTC. Translation gives CASSLLPGQGPYNEQFF. Complete variable domain (other parts from reference TRBV5-1 and TRBJ2-1): KAGVTQTPRYLIKTRGQQVTLSCSPISGHRSVSWYQQTPGQGLQFLFEYFSETQRNKGNFPGRFSGRQFSNSRSEMNVSTLELGDSALYLCASSLLPGQGPYNEQFFGPGTRLTVL.

Many counts were recorded for this clonotype. The V gene is TRBV24-1, the J gene TRBJ2-7; the match to TRBD1 covers 7 bases. V lost 4 bases to trimming and J lost 6 bases; unmatched junction nucleotides: 2. Germline CDR1 and CDR2: KGHDR and SFDVKD. This CDR3 is built from 12 residues. CDR3 protein: CATSENRGEQYF. CDR3 sequence (DNA): TGTGCCACCAGTGAGAACAGGGGCGAGCAGTACTTC.

The chain links TRBV4-1 to TRBJ1-1; the D gene is possibly TRBD1 (6 bases). Germline CDR1 and CDR2: MGHRA and YSYEKL. Deletions cut 2 bases from V and 11 bases from J, with 21 bases between. This CDR3 has 15 residues. The CDR3 DNA reads TGCGCCAGCAGCCAACTTGTGACAGGTAACCTTGAGGCTTTCTTT. Translating gives CASSQLVTGNLEAFF.

The chain employs TRBV29-1 and TRBJ2-1, with unresolved D. The length of the CDR3 is 14 residues. V was shortened by 1 base and J by 7 bases, with 14 bases between the two germline ends. CDR1 and CDR2 from the germline V gene are SQVTM and ANQGSEA. The CDR3: CSVEGHHSGNEQFF. CDR3 DNA: TGCAGCGTTGAAGGACACCATAGTGGGAATGAGCAGTTCTTC.

Many counts were recorded for this clonotype. V and J are TRBV6-5 and TRBJ2-1; 8 bases fit TRBD2. Germline trimming cut 2 bases from V and 14 bases from J; bases unmatched to any gene: 5. The CDR3 contains 12 residues. CDR1 and CDR2 (germline): MNHEY, SVGAGI. The CDR3 DNA sequence: TGTGCCAGCAGTTACGCGCGGGGGGTAGAGTTCTTC. Translation: CASSYARGVEFF.

The rearrangement uses TRBV20-1 and TRBJ2-5; maybe TRBD2 (6 bases). There are 14 residues in the CDR3. From germline, CDR1 is DFQATT and CDR2 SNEGSKA (reference sequence). V gave up 6 bases and J gave up 0 bases, with 14 bases separating them. In nucleotides, the CDR3 is TGCAGTGCGGGAGGAGACCACGACCAAGAGACCCAGTACTTC. It translates to CSAGGDHDQETQYF.

In its sample, this clonotype was seen a few times. The chain employs TRBV19 and TRBJ2-3; D might be TRBD1 (6 bases). The CDR3 is 13 residues long. The germline CDR1 and CDR2 sequences are LNHDA and SQIVND (reference sequence). Trimming pared 8 bases from V and 6 bases from J, leaving 15 bases between. The CDR3 region is CASSTGNLDTQYF. The CDR3 bases are TGTGCCAGTTCTACAGGGAATCTGGATACGCAGTATTTT.

V is TRBV29-1 and J is TRBJ2-7; 12 bases agree with TRBD2. Per germline, CDR1 SQVTM and CDR2 ANQGSEA. This CDR3 contains 16 residues. J was trimmed by 2 bases and V by 0 bases; bases with no gene match: 5. CDR3 nucleotide sequence: TGCAGCGTTGAAGATGGACTAGCGGGACCCACCTACGAGCAGTACTTC. Encoded protein: CSVEDGLAGPTYEQYF.

This chain connects TRBV6-5 to TRBJ1-1; no clear D. Trimming left V 2 bases short and J 8 bases short, with 12 bases between. The CDR3 runs 13 residues. Germline V gene data show CDR1 as MNHEY and CDR2 as SVGAGI. The CDR3 DNA sequence: TGTGCCAGCAGTTACAGTTCTTGGAGGGAAGCTTTCTTT. Its protein is CASSYSSWREAFF.

This clonotype showed up just a few times. The V call is TRBV7-9, the J call TRBJ2-1; 7 nucleotides match TRBD1. Unmatched junction bases numbered 15, after V lost 10 bases and J lost 6 bases. CDR1 is SEHNR, CDR2 FQNEAQ, per germline (reference sequence). The CDR3 spans 15 residues. The CDR3 sequence is CATLLHRGQINEQFF. DNA for the CDR3: TGTGCCACCCTCCTCCACAGGGGTCAGATCAATGAGCAGTTCTTC.

The chain couples TRBV4-2 to TRBJ2-7; maybe TRBD1 (6 bases). This CDR3 is 13 amino acids long. V dropped 5 bases and J dropped 2 bases, with 10 bases sitting between them. Germline-derived CDR1 and CDR2 are LGHNA and YNFKEQ. CDR3 protein: CASSTGTTYEQYF. CDR3 DNA sequence: TGTGCCAGCAGCACCGGGACAACCTACGAGCAGTACTTC.

This chain links TRBV12-3 or TRBV12-4 with TRBJ2-2; 8 nucleotides match TRBD1. V shed 3 bases and J 3 bases; nucleotides not matched to a gene: 12. The CDR3 totals 18 residues. The CDR3 loop reads CASSLPTTGVSDTGELFF. The CDR3 bases are TGTGCCAGCAGTTTGCCCACGACAGGGGTCTCGGACACCGGGGAGCTGTTTTTT.

This sequence joins TRBV10-3 and TRBJ2-1; D unresolved. The CDR3 is 14 amino acids. Germline CDR1 is ENHRY and CDR2 is SYGVKD. V gave up 7 bases and J gave up 3 bases, with 13 bases separating them. The CDR3 spells CAITYSDIYNEQFF. The CDR3 region has the DNA TGTGCCATCACCTATAGTGATATCTACAATGAGCAGTTCTTC.

The chain links TRBV5-1 to TRBJ2-7, with D unresolved. CDR1 and CDR2 (germline): SGHRS, YFSETQ. The CDR3 loop spans 14 amino acids. V lost 0 bases to trimming and J lost 0 bases, with 7 bases between them. The CDR3 loop reads CASSLESVSYEQYF. CDR3 DNA: TGCGCCAGCAGCTTGGAGTCGGTCTCCTACGAGCAGTACTTC.

The V gene is TRBV6-5, the J gene TRBJ2-2; D gene ambiguous. V was clipped by 2 bases and J by 5 bases, with 9 bases between them. CDR1 and CDR2 (germline): MNHEY, SVGAGI. The CDR3 sequence is 14 residues long. This CDR3 reads CASSYRLGTGELFF. For the CDR3, the DNA is TGTGCCAGCAGTTACCGGTTGGGGACCGGGGAGCTGTTTTTT.

The chain employs TRBV6-1 and TRBJ1-2; 7 bases are a match to TRBD1. The CDR3 length is 13 residues. The germline CDR1 and CDR2 sequences are MNHNS and SASEGT. V lost 7 bases, J lost 5 bases, and 7 bases stayed unmatched. DNA of the CDR3: TGTGCCAGCACACAGGGGCCTGAGTATGGCTACACCTTC. It is translated as CASTQGPEYGYTF.

This clonotype appeared a few times. J is TRBJ1-3 and V is TRBV5-6; D not certain. The V end was cut by 4 bases, the J end by 2 bases, with 13 bases between. Germline V gene sequence: CDR1 SGHDT, CDR2 YYEEEE. This CDR3 comprises 15 residues. The CDR3 coding sequence is TGTGCCAGCAGCCTGACCCCCTCCCCTGGAAACACCATATATTTT. It yields the protein CASSLTPSPGNTIYF.

This clonotype was seen a handful of times. The rearrangement uses TRBV2 and TRBJ1-2; 8 bases map to TRBD1. V lost 6 bases, J lost 6 bases, and 6 bases stayed unmatched. Germline V gene lookup returns CDR1 SNHLY and CDR2 FYNNEI. This CDR3 has 13 amino acids. CDR3 sequence (DNA): TGTGCCAGCAGGAGACAGGGGAAGGATGGCTACACCTTC. Translation: CASRRQGKDGYTF.

This chain connects TRBV9 to TRBJ2-5, with a weak D call TRBD2 (6 bases). The CDR3 runs 15 residues. Trimming pared 2 bases from V and 4 bases from J, leaving 15 bases between. In germline, CDR1 is SGDLS, CDR2 YYNGEE. The CDR3, as DNA: TGTGCCAGCAGCGTGAGTTTCTCCGGGAGAGAGACCCAGTACTTC. Its translation is CASSVSFSGRETQYF.

The chain combines TRBV7-6 with TRBJ2-1, with 9 bases lining up with TRBD1. The germline V gene encodes CDR1 SGHVS and CDR2 FNYEAQ. The CDR3 spans 15 residues. V was clipped by 5 bases and J by 8 bases; unmatched bases: 10. The CDR3 loop reads CASSASDRGLYEQFF. The CDR3 DNA is TGTGCCAGCAGCGCCTCGGACAGGGGATTGTATGAGCAGTTCTTC. The full variable domain, in which reference TRBV7-6 and TRBJ2-1 provide the parts outside the CDR3, is GAGVSQSPRYKVTKRGQDVALRCDPISGHVSLYWYRQALGQGPEFLTYFNYEAQQDKSGLPNDRFSAERPEGSISTLTIQRTEQRDSAMYRCASSASDRGLYEQFFGPGTRLTVL.

This chain joins TRBV5-4 and TRBJ1-1, with TRBD1 matching 10 bases. After removal of 5 bases from V and 5 bases from J, the junction contained 6 bases not matched to a gene. The germline CDR1 and CDR2 sequences are SGHNT and YYREEE (reference sequence). The CDR3 is 14 amino acids. In DNA form, the CDR3 reads TGTGCCAGCAGGTCGGGACAGGGGCGTACTGAAGCTTTCTTT. Its protein product is CASRSGQGRTEAFF.

In its sample, this clonotype was seen a few times. The chain joins TRBV7-9 to TRBJ1-2; no definite D call. Per germline, CDR1 SEHNR and CDR2 FQNEAQ (reference sequence). V was pared by 5 bases and J by 5 bases, with 15 bases between. The CDR3 is made up of 14 amino acids. The CDR3 reads CASSPGPSPYGYTF. The DNA for the CDR3 is TGTGCCAGCAGCCCGGGCCCTTCCCCATATGGCTACACCTTC.

This clonotype was observed a handful of times. The rearrangement joins TRBV11-2 to TRBJ1-4, with D tentatively TRBD1 (6 bases). V lost 3 bases and J lost 2, with 10 bases in between. The CDR3 spans 15 residues. The germline V gene has CDR1 SGHAT and CDR2 FQNNGV. The DNA of the CDR3 is TGTGCCAGCAGCTTCCAGGGGTTGACTAATGAAAAACTGTTTTTT. Protein: CASSFQGLTNEKLFF. The full variable domain, its missing parts supplied by reference TRBV11-2 and TRBJ1-4, is EAGVAQSPRYKIIEKRQSVAFWCNPISGHATLYWYQQILGQGPKLLIQFQNNGVVDDSQLPKDRFSAERLKGVDSTLKIQPAKLEDSAVYLCASSFQGLTNEKLFFGSGTQLSVL.

The chain joins TRBV6-5 to TRBJ2-7, with D possibly being TRBD2 (6 bases). The germline V gene has CDR1 MNHEY and CDR2 SVGAGI. With 8 bases removed from V and 0 bases from J, the gap between germline ends came to 8 bases. This CDR3 comprises 12 residues. CDR3 DNA sequence: TGTGCCAGCGGCGGGACCTCCTACGAGCAGTACTTC. This translates into CASGGTSYEQYF.

This clonotype was detected a few times. The chain recombines TRBV4-1 with TRBJ2-3; D is unresolved. Trimming stripped 0 bases from V and 6 bases from J, with 13 bases between. This CDR3 has 15 amino acids. CDR1 and CDR2 (germline): MGHRA, YSYEKL. The CDR3 region is CASSQDRARLDTQYF. The CDR3 DNA reads as TGCGCCAGCAGCCAAGATCGGGCGAGACTGGATACGCAGTATTTT.

This clonotype was recorded a few times. V usage is TRBV9 and J usage is TRBJ2-5; perhaps TRBD1 as D (5 bases). The CDR3 has 14 residues. Looked up from germline, CDR1 is SGDLS and CDR2 is YYNGEE. V was trimmed by 0 bases and J by 5 bases, leaving 11 bases between them. The CDR3 loop reads CASSVEDSGETQYF. The DNA for the CDR3 is TGTGCCAGCAGCGTAGAAGATTCAGGGGAGACCCAGTACTTC.

This clonotype was counted a few times. V gene TRBV13 combines with J gene TRBJ2-4, with D perhaps assigned TRBD1 or TRBD2 (6 bases each). Germline CDR1 PRHDT, CDR2 FYEKMQ (reference sequence). V shed 1 base and J shed 2 bases, with 12 bases lying between them. The CDR3 runs 16 residues. In nucleotides, the CDR3 is TGTGCCAGCAGCTTAGAAACGGGGGCGCCCAAAAACATTCAGTACTTC. This translates into CASSLETGAPKNIQYF.